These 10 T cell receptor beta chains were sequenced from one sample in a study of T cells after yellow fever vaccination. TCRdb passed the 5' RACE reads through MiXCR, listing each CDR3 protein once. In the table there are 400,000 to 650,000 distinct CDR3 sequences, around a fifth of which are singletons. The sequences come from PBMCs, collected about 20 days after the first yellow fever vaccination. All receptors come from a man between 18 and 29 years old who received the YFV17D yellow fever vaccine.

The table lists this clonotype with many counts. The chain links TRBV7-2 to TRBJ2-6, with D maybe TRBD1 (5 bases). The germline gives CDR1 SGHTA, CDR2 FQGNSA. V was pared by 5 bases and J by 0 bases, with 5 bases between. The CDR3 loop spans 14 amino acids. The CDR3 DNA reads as TGTGCCAGCAGCACAGGCTCTGGGGCCAACGTCCTGACTTTC. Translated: CASSTGSGANVLTF.

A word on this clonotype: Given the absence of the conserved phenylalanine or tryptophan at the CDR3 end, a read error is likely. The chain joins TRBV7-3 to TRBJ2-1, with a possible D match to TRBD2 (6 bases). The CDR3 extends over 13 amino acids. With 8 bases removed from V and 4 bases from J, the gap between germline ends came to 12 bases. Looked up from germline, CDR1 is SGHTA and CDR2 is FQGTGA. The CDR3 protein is CASRESDYNEQFL. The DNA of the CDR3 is TGTGCCAGCCGGGAGAGCGATTACAATGAGCAGTTCCTC.

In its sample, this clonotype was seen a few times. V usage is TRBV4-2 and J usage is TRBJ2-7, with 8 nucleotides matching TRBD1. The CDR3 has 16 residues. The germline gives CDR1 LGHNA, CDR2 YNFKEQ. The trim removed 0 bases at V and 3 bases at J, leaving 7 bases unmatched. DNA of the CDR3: TGTGCCAGCAGCCAAGAGGGGACAGGAGGGATCTACGAGCAGTACTTC. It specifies CASSQEGTGGIYEQYF.

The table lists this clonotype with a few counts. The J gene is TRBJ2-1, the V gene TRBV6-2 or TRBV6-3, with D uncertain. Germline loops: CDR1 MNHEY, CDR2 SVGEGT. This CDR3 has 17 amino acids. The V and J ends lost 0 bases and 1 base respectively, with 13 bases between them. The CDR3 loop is CASSYSALTVSYNEQFF. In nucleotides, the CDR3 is TGTGCCAGCAGTTACTCGGCCCTCACTGTTTCCTACAATGAGCAGTTCTTC.

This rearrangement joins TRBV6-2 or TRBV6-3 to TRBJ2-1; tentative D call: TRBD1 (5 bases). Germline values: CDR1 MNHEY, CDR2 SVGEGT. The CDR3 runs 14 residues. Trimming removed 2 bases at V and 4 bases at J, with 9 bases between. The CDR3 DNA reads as TGTGCCAGCAGTTACGCCGACAGATACAATGAGCAGTTCTTC. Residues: CASSYADRYNEQFF.

The CDR3 spells CASSYSNRGSNEQFF. As DNA, the CDR3 is TGTGCCAGCAGTTACTCGAATCGGGGTTCCAATGAGCAGTTCTTC. The chain has TRBV6-5 and TRBJ2-1, with a tentative D call TRBD2 (5 bases). The ends were cut back, 0 bases at V and 6 bases at J, with 12 bases in the middle. This CDR3 contains 15 residues. Germline loops: CDR1 MNHEY, CDR2 SVGAGI.

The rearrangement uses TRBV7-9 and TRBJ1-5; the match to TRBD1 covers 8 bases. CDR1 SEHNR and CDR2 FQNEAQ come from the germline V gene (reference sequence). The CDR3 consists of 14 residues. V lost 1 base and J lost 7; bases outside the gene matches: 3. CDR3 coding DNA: TGTGCCAGCAGCTTAGACAGGGGGTGGCAGCCCCAGCATTTT. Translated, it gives CASSLDRGWQPQHF. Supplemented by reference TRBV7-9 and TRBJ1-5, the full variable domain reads DTGVSQNPRHKITKRGQNVTFRCDPISEHNRLYWYRQTLGQGPEFLTYFQNEAQLEKSRLLSDRFSAERPKGSFSTLEIQRTEQGDSAMYLCASSLDRGWQPQHFGDGTRLSIL.

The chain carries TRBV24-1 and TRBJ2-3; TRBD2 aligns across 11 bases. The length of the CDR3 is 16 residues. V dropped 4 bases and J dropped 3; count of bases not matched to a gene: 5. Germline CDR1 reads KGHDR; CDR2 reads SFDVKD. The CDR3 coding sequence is TGTGCCACCAGTGAAACTAGCGGGGGCCTGACAGATACGCAGTATTTT. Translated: CATSETSGGLTDTQYF.

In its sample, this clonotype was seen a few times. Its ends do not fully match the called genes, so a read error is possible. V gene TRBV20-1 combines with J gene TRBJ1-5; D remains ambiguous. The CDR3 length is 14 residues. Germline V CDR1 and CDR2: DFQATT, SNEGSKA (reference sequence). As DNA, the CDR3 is TGCAGTGCTAGACAGGCTTATAGCAATCAACCCCAGCATTTT. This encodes CSARQAYSNQPQHF.

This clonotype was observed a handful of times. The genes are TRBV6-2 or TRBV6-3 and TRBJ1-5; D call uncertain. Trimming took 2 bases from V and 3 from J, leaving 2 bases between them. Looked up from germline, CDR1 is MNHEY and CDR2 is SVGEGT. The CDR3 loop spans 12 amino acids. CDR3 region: CASSYVNQPQHF. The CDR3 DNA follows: TGTGCCAGCAGTTACGTCAATCAGCCCCAGCATTTT.